These 8 T cell receptor beta chains originate from one sample sequenced in a study of cytomegalovirus exposure and HLA in healthy donors. PCR used 60 Vbeta primers and 13 Jbeta primers. Sequencing used immunoSEQ multiplex PCR; TCRdb keeps in-frame clones, though not all of them. The data show about 220,000 clones, more than 75% seen once. Material: PBMCs. Every receptor here comes from a man between 40 and 49 years old in good health and CMV-seropositive.

V gene TRBV14 combines with J gene TRBJ1-1, with D uncertain. The CDR3 spans 13 residues. V was clipped by 5 bases and J by 0 bases, with 7 bases between them. Germline V gene data show CDR1 as SGHDN and CDR2 as FVKESK. CDR3 amino acids: CASSTTMNTEAFF. CDR3 nucleotides: TGTGCCAGCAGCACTACGATGAACACTGAAGCTTTCTTT.

The chain uses TRBV6-6 and TRBJ2-3, with 8 nucleotides matching TRBD1. V dropped 2 bases and J dropped 8; count of bases not matched to a gene: 6. Germline-derived CDR1 and CDR2 are MNHNY and SVGAGI (reference sequence). This CDR3 has 14 amino acids. CDR3 nucleotides: TGTGCCAGCAGTTACGACAGGGGTAGTGGTACGCAGTATTTT. This sequence encodes CASSYDRGSGTQYF.

Only a few counts were recorded for this clone. As DNA, the CDR3 is TGTGCCAGCAGTGAATATACGGGGGGCGCAGGGAACACTGAAGCTTTCTTT. Translated, it gives CASSEYTGGAGNTEAFF. This chain connects TRBV25-1 to TRBJ1-1, with D possibly TRBD1 on 6 matching bases. The V and J ends lost 0 bases and 1 base respectively, with 15 bases between them. Germline CDR1 and CDR2: MGHDK and SYGVNS. CDR3 length equals 17 residues. The full variable domain, rest sourced from reference TRBV25-1 and TRBJ1-1, is EADIYQTPRYLVIGTGKKITLECSQTMGHDKMYWYQQDPGMELHLIHYSYGVNSTEKGDLSSESTVSRIRTEHFPLTLESARPSHTSQYLCASSEYTGGAGNTEAFFGQGTRLTVV.

This clone was counted between two and nine times. V usage is TRBV7-8 and J usage is TRBJ2-3, with TRBD2 matching 9 bases. V lost 7 bases and J lost 7; bases outside the gene matches: 18. CDR3 length: 17 residues. Germline values: CDR1 SGHVS, CDR2 FQNEAQ. The CDR3 nucleotides are TGTGCCAGCACCTCCCTCCAGGGAGCTAGCGGGATTCATACGCAGTATTTT. Translated, it gives CASTSLQGASGIHTQYF.

This clone was seen more than once but under ten times. DNA for the CDR3: TGTGCCAGCGAGGGGGACAGCAGTACACGGGGAGCTTTCTTT. It specifies CASEGDSSTRGAFF. The rearrangement links TRBV6-1 to TRBJ1-1; 7 bases fit TRBD1. The CDR3 is 14 residues long. V lost 8 bases to trimming and J lost 10 bases; unmatched junction nucleotides: 16. Germline loops: CDR1 MNHNS, CDR2 SASEGT.

The chain uses TRBV9 and TRBJ1-1, with D tentatively TRBD1 (5 bases). Deletions cut 0 bases from V and 0 bases from J, with 9 bases between. This CDR3 has 15 residues. Germline V gene data show CDR1 as SGDLS and CDR2 as YYNGEE. The chain's CDR3 is CASSVVPGMNTEAFF. CDR3 nucleotides: TGTGCCAGCAGCGTAGTCCCAGGGATGAACACTGAAGCTTTCTTT.

V gene TRBV4-1 combines with J gene TRBJ2-1; a weak D match, TRBD1 (6 bases). Germline V lookup: CDR1 MGHRA, CDR2 YSYEKL. Trimming removed 5 bases at V and 0 bases at J, with 14 bases between. This CDR3 comprises 16 residues. CDR3 bases: TGCGCCAGCAGCAACCCGACAGGTAGCTCCTACAATGAGCAGTTCTTC. This encodes CASSNPTGSSYNEQFF.

This chain uses TRBV5-1 with TRBJ1-5, with D perhaps matching TRBD1 (6 bases). Germline V gene lookup returns CDR1 SGHRS and CDR2 YFSETQ. Trimming removed 0 bases from V and 0 bases from J, with 7 bases in between. CDR3 length equals 15 residues. The CDR3 sequence: CASSLEGDSNQPQHF. CDR3 in DNA: TGCGCCAGCAGCTTGGAGGGGGATAGCAATCAGCCCCAGCATTTT.